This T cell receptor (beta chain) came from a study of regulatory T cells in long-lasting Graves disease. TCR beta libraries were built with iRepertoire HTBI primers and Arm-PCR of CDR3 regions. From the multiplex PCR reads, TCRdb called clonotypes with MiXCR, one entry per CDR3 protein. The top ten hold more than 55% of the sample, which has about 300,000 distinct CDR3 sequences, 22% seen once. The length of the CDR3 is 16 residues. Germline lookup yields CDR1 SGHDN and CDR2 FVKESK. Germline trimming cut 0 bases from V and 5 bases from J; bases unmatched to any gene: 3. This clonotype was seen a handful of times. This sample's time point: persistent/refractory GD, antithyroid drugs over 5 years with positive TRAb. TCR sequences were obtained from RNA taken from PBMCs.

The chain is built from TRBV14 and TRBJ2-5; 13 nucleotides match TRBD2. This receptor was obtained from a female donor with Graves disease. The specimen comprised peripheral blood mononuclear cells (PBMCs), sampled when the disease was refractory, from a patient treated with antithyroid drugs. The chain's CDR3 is CASSQERTSGSETQYF. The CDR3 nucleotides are TGTGCCAGCAGCCAAGAAAGGACTAGCGGGAGTGAGACCCAGTACTTC.